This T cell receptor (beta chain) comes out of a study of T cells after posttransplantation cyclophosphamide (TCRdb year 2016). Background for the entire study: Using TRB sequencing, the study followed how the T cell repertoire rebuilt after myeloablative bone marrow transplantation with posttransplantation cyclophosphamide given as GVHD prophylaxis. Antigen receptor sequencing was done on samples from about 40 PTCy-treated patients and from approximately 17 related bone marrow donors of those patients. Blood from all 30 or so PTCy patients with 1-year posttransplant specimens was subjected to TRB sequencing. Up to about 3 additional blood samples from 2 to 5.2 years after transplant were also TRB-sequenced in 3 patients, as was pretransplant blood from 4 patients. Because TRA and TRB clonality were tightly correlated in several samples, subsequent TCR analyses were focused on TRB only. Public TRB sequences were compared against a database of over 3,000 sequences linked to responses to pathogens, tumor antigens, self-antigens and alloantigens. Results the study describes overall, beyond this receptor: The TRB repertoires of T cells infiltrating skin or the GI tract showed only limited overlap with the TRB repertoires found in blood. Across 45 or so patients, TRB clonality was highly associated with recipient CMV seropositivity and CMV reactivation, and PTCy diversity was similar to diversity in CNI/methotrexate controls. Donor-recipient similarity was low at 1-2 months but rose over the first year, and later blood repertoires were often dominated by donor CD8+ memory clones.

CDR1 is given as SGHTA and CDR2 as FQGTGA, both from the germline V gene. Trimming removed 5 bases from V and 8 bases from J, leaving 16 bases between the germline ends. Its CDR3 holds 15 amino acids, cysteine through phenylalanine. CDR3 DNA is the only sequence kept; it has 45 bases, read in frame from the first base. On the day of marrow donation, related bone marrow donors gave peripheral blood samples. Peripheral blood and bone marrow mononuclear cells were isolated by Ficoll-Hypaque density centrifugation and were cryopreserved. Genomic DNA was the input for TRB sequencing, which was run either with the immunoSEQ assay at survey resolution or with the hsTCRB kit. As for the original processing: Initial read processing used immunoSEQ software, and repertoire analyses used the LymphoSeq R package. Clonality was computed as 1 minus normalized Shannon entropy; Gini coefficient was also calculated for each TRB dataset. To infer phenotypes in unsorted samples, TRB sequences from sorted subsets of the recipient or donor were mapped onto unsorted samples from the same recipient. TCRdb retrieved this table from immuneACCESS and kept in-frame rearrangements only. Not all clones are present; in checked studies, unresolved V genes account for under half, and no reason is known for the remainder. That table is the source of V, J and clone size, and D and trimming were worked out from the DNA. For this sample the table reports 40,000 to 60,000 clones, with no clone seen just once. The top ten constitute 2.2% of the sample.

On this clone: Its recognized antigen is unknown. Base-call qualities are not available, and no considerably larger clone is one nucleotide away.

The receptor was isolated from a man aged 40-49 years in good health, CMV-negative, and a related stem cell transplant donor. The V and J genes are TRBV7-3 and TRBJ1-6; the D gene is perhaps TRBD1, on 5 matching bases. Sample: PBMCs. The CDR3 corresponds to CASSPRAGFDSPLHF. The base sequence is TGTGCCAGCAGCCCACGGGCAGGGTTCGATTCACCCCTCCACTTT.